This TCR beta chain was captured in a study of T cell repertoires in aging, cancer and after chemotherapy. TRB rearrangements spanning V, D and J were amplified using mixed TRB-A/B primers. TCRdb reprocessed the multiplex PCR reads with MiXCR, giving one entry per CDR3 protein. The table records about 17,000 distinct CDR3 sequences, around half of them present only once. The template was genomic DNA from peripheral blood, not RNA. As regards this clonotype: Its specificity is unknown.

Regarding the study as a whole: Rebound thymic output was suggested by rising median generation probability during chemotherapy in each cancer cohort. The repertoire data cannot show anything about immunological memory following chemotherapy.

This receptor was obtained from a human donor in good health. Sequenced input: blood.

The CDR3 is CASSRGTGLIETQYF. The CDR3 nucleotides are TGTGCCAGTAGTAGGGGGACAGGGTTAATCGAGACCCAGTACTTC. J is TRBJ2-5 and V is TRBV19; 9 bases agree with TRBD1. The CDR3 spans 15 residues. The germline gives CDR1 LNHDA, CDR2 SQIVND (reference sequence). The trim removed 4 bases at V and 5 bases at J, leaving 8 bases unmatched.